This T cell receptor (beta chain) is from a study of cytomegalovirus exposure and HLA in healthy donors. Study summary: T cells numbering around 180 million yielded more than 95 million unique TCR beta sequences in an earlier analysis. Study results and limitations: Prior analysis indicated that the majority of TCR beta V segments exhibited productivity approximately 87% or approximately 30% of the time.

The V gene lost 4 bases and the J gene lost 1 base, with 11 bases spanning the gap. The CDR3 covers 14 residues. Germline V gives CDR1 SGHVS, CDR2 FQNEAQ. The PCR employed 60 Vbeta primers together with 13 Jbeta primers. Libraries were prepared by immunoSEQ multiplex PCR; TCRdb keeps only in-frame clonotypes and omits some of them. The profile shows 98,000 or so clones, about 74% of them singletons. This clone was counted between two and nine times. What it binds is unknown. Sequencing was done on a sample of PBMCs. The receptor was derived from a female donor in good health and CMV-seronegative. The chain employs TRBV7-8 and TRBJ2-7, with TRBD1 as a possible D gene (5 bases). CDR3 DNA sequence: TGTGCCAGCAGCTATCGACAGCGTTCCTACGAGCAGTACTTC. Protein product: CASSYRQRSYEQYF.